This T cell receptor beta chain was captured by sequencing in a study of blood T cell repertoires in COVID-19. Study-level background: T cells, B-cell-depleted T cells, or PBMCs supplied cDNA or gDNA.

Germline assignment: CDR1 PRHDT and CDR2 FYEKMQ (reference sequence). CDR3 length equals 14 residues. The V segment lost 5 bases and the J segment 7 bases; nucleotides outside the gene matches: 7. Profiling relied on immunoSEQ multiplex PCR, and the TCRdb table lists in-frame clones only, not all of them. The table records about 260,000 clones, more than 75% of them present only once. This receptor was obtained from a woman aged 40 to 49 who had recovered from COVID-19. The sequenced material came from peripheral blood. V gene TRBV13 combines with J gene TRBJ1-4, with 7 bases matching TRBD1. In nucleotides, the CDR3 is TGTGCCAGCAGCCGAAGACAGGGAACTGAAAAACTGTTTTTT. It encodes CASSRRQGTEKLFF.